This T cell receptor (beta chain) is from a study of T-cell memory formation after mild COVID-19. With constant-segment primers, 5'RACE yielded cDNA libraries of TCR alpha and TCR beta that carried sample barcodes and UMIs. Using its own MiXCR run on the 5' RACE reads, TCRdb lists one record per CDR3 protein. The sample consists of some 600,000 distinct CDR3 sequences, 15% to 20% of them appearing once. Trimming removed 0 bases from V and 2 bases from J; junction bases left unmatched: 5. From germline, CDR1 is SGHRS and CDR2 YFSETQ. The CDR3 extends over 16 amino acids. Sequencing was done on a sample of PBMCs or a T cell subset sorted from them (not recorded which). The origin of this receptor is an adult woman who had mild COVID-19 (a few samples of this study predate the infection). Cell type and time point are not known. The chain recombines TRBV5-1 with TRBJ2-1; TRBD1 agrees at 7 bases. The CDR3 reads CASSLVGQAPYNEQFF. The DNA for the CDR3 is TGCGCCAGCAGCTTGGTAGGACAGGCCCCCTACAATGAGCAGTTCTTC.